This T cell receptor beta chain was captured by sequencing in a study of a mutant IDH1 vaccine in newly diagnosed glioma. V lost 4 bases, J lost 2 bases, and 6 bases lay in between. Germline loops: CDR1 SGHAT, CDR2 FQNNGV. This CDR3 is built from 12 residues. The time point was: week 23, last vaccination. A single vaccine dose contained 300 ug of mutant IDH1 20-mer peptide, and topical imiquimod was used with it. Profiling relied on immunoSEQ multiplex PCR, and the TCRdb table lists in-frame clones only, not all of them. The sample lists 20,000 to 25,000 clones; approximately 78% were seen once. With regard to this clone: Its antigen remains unidentified.

The chain carries TRBV11-2 and TRBJ2-7; the D is unclear. This receptor was obtained from a young man with glioma. This specimen was PBMCs, taken from a glioma patient whose treatment included an IDH1 peptide vaccine. The CDR3 DNA is TGTGCCAGCAGCTCCGGACCCTACGAGCAGTACTTC. It is translated as CASSSGPYEQYF.